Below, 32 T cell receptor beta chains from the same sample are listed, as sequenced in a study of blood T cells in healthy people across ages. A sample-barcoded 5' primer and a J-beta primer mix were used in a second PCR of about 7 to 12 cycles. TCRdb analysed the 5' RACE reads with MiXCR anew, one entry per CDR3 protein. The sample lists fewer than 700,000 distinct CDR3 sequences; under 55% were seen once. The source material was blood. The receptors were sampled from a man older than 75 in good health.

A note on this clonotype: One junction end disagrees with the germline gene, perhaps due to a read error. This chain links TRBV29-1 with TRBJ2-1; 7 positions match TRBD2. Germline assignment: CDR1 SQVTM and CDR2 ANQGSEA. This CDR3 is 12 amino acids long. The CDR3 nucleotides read TGCAACGTTGTAGCTAGCGGTCTTGGGCAGTTCTTC. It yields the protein CNVVASGLGQFF.

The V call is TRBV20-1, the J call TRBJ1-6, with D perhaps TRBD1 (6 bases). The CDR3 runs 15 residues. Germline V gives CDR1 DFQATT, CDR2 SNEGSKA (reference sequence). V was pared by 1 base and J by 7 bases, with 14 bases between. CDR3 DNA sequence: TGCAGTGCTAGAGTAGGACAGCCGGCAAATTCACCCCTCCACTTT. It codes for CSARVGQPANSPLHF.

The CDR3 DNA is TGTGCCAGCAGTTACCGCAGGGGAGGCGGCTACACCTTC. This encodes CASSYRRGGGYTF. The genes are TRBV6-2 or TRBV6-3 and TRBJ1-2; tentatively, D is TRBD1 (6 bases). The germline V and J ends were trimmed by 2 bases and 8 bases, with 12 bases remaining between them. Germline V CDR1 and CDR2: MNHEY, SVGEGT. There are 13 residues in the CDR3.

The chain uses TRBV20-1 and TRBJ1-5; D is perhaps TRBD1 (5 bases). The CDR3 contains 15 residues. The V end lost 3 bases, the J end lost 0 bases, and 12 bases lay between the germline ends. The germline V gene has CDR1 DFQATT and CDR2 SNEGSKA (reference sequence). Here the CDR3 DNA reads TGCAGTGCTAGGGAGGGGACGGGTAGCAATCAGCCCCAGCATTTT. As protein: CSAREGTGSNQPQHF.

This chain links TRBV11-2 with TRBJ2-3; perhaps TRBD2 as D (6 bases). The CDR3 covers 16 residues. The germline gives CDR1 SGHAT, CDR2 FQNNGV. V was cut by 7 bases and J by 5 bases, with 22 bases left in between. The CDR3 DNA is TGTGCCAGCAACCTGAGGAGGGAACCCAAGGGAGATACGCAGTATTTT. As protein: CASNLRREPKGDTQYF. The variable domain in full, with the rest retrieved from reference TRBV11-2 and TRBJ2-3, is EAGVAQSPRYKIIEKRQSVAFWCNPISGHATLYWYQQILGQGPKLLIQFQNNGVVDDSQLPKDRFSAERLKGVDSTLKIQPAKLEDSAVYLCASNLRREPKGDTQYFGPGTRLTVL.

CDR3 nucleotides: TGTGCCAGCAGCTTAGACAGGCTCGAGCAGTACTTC. Amino acid sequence: CASSLDRLEQYF. The chain joins TRBV7-2 to TRBJ2-7; D perhaps matches TRBD1 (5 bases). V lost 1 base, J lost 6 bases, and 7 bases lay in between. This CDR3 region has 12 residues. The germline V gene has CDR1 SGHTA and CDR2 FQGNSA. The full variable domain, rest sourced from reference TRBV7-2 and TRBJ2-7, is GAGVSQSPSNKVTEKGKDVELRCDPISGHTALYWYRQSLGQGLEFLIYFQGNSAPDKSGLPSDRFSAERTGGSVSTLTIQRTQQEDSAVYLCASSLDRLEQYFGPGTRLTVT.

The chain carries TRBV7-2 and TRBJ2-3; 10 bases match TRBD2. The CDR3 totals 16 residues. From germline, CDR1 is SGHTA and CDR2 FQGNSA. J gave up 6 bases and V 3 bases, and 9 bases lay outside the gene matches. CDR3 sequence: CASSFFGSGRKDTQYF. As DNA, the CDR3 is TGTGCCAGCAGCTTTTTCGGTAGCGGGAGGAAGGATACGCAGTATTTT.

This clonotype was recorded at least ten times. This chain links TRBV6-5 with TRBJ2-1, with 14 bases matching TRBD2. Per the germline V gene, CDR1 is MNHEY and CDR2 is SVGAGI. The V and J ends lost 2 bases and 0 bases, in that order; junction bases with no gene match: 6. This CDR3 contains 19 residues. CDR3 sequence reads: CASSYRLAGGKSSYNEQFF. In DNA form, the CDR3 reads TGTGCCAGCAGTTACAGACTAGCGGGAGGGAAAAGCTCCTACAATGAGCAGTTCTTC.

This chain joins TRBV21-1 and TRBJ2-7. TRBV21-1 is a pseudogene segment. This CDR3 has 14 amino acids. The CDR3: CASSSTRLSYEQYF. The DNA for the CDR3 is TGTGCCAGCAGCTCAACTCGGCTTTCCTACGAGCAGTACTTC.

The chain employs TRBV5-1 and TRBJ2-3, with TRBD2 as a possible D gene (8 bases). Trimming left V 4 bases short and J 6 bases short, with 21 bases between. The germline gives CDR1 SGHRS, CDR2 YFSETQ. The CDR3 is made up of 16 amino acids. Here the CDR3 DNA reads TGCGCCAGCAGCCCTGCGGGGGGCAGGGGGGCGGATACGCAGTATTTT. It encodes CASSPAGGRGADTQYF.

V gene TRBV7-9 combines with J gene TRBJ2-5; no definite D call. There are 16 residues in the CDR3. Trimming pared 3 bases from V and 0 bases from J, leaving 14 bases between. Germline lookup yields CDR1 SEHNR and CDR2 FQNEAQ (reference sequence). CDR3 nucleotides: TGTGCCAGCAGCTTCGCCGTACGATGGGACCAAGAGACCCAGTACTTC. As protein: CASSFAVRWDQETQYF.

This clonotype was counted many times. This chain's CDR3 is CASSVGTGQETQYF. The CDR3 DNA sequence: TGTGCCAGCAGCGTGGGGACAGGCCAGGAGACCCAGTACTTC. The rearrangement uses TRBV9 and TRBJ2-5; 8 nucleotides agree with TRBD1. The CDR3 sequence is 14 residues long. The V gene's germline CDR1 is SGDLS and CDR2 YYNGEE. V lost 2 bases and J lost 5; bases outside the gene matches: 5.

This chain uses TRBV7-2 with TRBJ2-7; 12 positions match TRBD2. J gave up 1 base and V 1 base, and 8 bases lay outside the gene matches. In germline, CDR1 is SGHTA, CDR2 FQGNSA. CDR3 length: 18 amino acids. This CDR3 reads CASSLDASGRVASYEQYF. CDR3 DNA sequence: TGTGCCAGCAGCTTAGATGCTAGCGGGAGGGTCGCGTCCTACGAGCAGTACTTC.

The CDR3 here is CASSSERQANYEQYF. Here the CDR3 DNA reads TGTGCCAGCAGCTCCGAACGACAGGCTAACTACGAGCAGTACTTC. The genes are TRBV7-8 and TRBJ2-7, with a tentative D call TRBD1 (6 bases). In germline, CDR1 is SGHVS, CDR2 FQNEAQ. V dropped 4 bases and J dropped 3 bases, with 16 bases sitting between them. This CDR3 region has 15 residues. Full variable domain (rest looked up from reference TRBV7-8 and TRBJ2-7): GAGVSQSPRYKVAKRGQDVALRCDPISGHVSLFWYQQALGQGPEFLTYFQNEAQLDKSGLPSDRFFAERPEGSVSTLKIQRTQQEDSAVYLCASSSERQANYEQYFGPGTRLTVT.

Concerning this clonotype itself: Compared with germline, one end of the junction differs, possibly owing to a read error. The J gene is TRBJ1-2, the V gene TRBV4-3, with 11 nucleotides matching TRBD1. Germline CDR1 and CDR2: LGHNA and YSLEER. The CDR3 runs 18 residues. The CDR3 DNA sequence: TGCGCCAGCAGCCAGGACCGGGACAGGGGGACCATAAACTATGTCTACACCTTC. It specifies CASSQDRDRGTINYVYTF.

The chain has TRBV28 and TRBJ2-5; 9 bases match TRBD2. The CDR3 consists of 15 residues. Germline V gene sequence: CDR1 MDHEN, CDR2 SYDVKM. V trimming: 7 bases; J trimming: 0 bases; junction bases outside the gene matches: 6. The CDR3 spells CASTPTSGYQETQYF. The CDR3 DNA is TGTGCCAGCACCCCGACTAGCGGATACCAAGAGACCCAGTACTTC.

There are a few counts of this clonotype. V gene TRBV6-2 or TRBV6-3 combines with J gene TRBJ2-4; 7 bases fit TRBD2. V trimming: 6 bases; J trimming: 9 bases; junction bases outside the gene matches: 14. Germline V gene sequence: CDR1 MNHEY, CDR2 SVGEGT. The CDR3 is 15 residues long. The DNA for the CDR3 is TGTGCCAGCAGACCCCCTGCGGGAGCTCAGAGCATTCAGTACTTC. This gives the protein CASRPPAGAQSIQYF.

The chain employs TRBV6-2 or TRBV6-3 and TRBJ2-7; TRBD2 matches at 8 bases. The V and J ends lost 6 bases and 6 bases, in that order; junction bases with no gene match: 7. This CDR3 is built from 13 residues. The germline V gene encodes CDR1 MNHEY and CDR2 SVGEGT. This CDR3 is CASSPQLAAEQYF. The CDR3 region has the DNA TGTGCCAGCAGCCCCCAACTAGCGGCCGAGCAGTACTTC.

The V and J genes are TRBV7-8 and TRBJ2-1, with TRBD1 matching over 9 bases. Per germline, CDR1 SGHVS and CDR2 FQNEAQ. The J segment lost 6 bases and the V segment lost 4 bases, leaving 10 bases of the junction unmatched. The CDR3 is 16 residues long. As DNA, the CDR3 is TGTGCCAGCAGCTCAAGGAGGGACAGGGTGGGCAATGAGCAGTTCTTC. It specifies CASSSRRDRVGNEQFF.

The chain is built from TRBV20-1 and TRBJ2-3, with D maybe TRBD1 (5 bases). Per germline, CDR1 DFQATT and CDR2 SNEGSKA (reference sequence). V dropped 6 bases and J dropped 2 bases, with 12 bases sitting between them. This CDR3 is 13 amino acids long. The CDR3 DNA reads TGCAGTGCCCCCAGGGCGATCACAGATACGCAGTATTTT. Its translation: CSAPRAITDTQYF.

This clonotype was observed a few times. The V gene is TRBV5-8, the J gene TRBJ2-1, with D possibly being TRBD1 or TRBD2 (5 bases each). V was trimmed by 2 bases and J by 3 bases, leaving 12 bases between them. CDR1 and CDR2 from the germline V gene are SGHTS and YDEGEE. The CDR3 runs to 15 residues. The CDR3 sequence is CASSFEGTNYNEQFF. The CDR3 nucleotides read TGTGCCAGCAGCTTTGAGGGGACGAACTACAATGAGCAGTTCTTC.

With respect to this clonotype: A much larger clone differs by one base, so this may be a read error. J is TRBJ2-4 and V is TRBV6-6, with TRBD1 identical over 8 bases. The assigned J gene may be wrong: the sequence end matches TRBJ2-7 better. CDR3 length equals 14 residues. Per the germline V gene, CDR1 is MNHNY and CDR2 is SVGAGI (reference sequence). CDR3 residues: CASTPDRGLCEQYF. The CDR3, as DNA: TGTGCCAGCACCCCTGACAGGGGTTTATGCGAGCAGTACTTC.

The CDR3, as DNA: TGTGCCAGCAGCTTAGTAGGGGGGAGTAATTCACCCCTCCACTTT. Amino acids: CASSLVGGSNSPLHF. The V and J genes are TRBV7-2 and TRBJ1-6; D perhaps matches TRBD1 (6 bases). Trimming removed 1 base from V and 6 bases from J, with 10 bases in between. The length of the CDR3 is 15 residues. Germline-derived CDR1 and CDR2 are SGHTA and FQGNSA.

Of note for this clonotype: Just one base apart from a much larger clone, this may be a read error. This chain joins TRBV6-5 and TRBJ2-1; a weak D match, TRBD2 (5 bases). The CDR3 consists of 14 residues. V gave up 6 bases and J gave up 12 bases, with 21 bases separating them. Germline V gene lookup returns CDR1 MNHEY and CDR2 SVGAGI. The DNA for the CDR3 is TGTGCCAGCAGAAACGACGGGGAGTGGGGTGGGCAGTTCTTC. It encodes CASRNDGEWGGQFF.

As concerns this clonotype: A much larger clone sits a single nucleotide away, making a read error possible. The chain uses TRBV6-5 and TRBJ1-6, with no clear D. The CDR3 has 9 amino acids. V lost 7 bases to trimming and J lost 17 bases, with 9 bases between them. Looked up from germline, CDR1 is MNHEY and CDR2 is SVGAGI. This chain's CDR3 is CASTVPIHF. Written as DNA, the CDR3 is TGTGCCAGCACCGTCCCCATCCACTTT.

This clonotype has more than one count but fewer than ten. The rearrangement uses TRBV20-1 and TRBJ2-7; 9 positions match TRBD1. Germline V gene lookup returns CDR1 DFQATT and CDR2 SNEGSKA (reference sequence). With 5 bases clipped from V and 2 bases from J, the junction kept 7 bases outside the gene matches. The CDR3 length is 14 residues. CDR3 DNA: TGCAGTGCTTACCTAGGGACAGGGACCTACGAGCAGTACTTC. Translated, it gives CSAYLGTGTYEQYF.

The CDR3 DNA reads as TGTGCCAGCAGCCGAGCGGGCGTAACCTACAATGAGCAGTTCTTC. It encodes CASSRAGVTYNEQFF. The chain recombines TRBV12-3 or TRBV12-4 with TRBJ2-1; the D gene is possibly TRBD2 (6 bases). The length of the CDR3 is 15 residues. V lost 6 bases, J lost 2 bases, and 14 bases lay in between.

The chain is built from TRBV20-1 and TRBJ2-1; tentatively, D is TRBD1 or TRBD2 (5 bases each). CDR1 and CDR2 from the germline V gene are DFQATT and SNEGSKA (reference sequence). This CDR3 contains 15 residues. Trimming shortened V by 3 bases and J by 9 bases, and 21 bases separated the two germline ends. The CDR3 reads CSASGAAPQAREQFF. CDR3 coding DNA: TGCAGTGCTAGCGGGGCGGCACCACAAGCTCGTGAGCAGTTCTTC.

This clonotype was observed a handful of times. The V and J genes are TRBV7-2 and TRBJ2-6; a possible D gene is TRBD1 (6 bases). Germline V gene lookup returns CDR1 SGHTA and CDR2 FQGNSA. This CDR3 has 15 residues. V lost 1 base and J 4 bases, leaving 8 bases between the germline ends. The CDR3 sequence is CASSLERGGANVLTF. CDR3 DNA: TGTGCCAGCAGCTTAGAAAGGGGGGGGGCCAACGTCCTGACTTTC.

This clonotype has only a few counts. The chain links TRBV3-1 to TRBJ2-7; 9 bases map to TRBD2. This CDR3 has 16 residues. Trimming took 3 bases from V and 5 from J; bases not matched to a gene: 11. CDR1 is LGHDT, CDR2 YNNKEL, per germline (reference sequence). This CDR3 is CASSQQPGLALHEQYF. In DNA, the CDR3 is TGTGCCAGCAGCCAGCAACCGGGACTAGCCCTTCACGAGCAGTACTTC.

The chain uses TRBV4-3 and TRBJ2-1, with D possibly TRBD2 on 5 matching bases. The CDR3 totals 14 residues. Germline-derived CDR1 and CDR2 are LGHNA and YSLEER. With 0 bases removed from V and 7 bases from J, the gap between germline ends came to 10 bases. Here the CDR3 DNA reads TGCGCCAGCAGCCAAGAGATGAGGGATAATGAGCAGTTCTTC. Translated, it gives CASSQEMRDNEQFF.

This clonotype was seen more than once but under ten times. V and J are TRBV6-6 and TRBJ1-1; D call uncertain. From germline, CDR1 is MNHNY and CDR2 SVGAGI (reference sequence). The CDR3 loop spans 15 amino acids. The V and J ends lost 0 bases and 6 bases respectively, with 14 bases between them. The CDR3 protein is CASSYSRSNDAEAFF. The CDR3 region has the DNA TGTGCCAGCAGTTACTCACGGAGTAATGACGCTGAAGCTTTCTTT.